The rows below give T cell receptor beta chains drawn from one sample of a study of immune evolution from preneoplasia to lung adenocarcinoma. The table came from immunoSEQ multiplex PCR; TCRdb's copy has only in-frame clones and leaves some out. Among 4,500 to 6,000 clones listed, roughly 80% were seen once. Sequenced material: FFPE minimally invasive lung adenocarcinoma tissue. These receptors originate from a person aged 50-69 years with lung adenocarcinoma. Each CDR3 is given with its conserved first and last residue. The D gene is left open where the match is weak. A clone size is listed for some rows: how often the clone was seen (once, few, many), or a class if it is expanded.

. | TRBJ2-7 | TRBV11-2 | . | TGTGCCAGCAGCTCGGTCGGCGGGGCAAGCTCCTACGAGCAGTACTTC | CASSSVGGASSYEQYF
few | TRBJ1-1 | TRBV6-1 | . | TGTGCCACCGAACAGGGATTTGAAGCTTTCTTT | CATEQGFEAFF
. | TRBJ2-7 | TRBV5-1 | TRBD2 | TGCGCCAGCAGCTTGGAAAGTGGGACTAGCGGGAGGGCAACCTACGAGCAGTACTTC | CASSLESGTSGRATYEQYF
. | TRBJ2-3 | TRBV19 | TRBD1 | TGTGCCAGTAGGGACAGGAGAAGCACAGATACGCAGTATTTT | CASRDRRSTDTQYF
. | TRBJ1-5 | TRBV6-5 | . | TGTGCCAGCCGCGCGGGCGGGACGAGCAACCAGCCCCAGCATTTT | CASRAGGTSNQPQHF
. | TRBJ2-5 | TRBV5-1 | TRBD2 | TGCGCCAGCAGCTTGGACGGGACTAGCGGGAGTGAAGGGCAGACCCAGTACTTC | CASSLDGTSGSEGQTQYF
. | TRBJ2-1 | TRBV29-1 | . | TGCAGCGTTGAAGAATCAGGCAGGGTTTTTGGTGAGCAGTTCTTC | CSVEESGRVFGEQFF
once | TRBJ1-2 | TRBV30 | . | TGTGCCTGGAGTGTACGAGTGCTCGGGTACACCTTC | CAWSVRVLGYTF
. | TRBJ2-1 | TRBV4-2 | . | TGTGCCAGCAGCGAGAGACTTACACACACCTCCTACAATGAGCAGTTCTTC | CASSERLTHTSYNEQFF
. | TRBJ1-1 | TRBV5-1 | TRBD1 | TGCGCCAGCAGCTTGTTGACAGGGGTGCCGAACACTGAAGCTTTCTTT | CASSLLTGVPNTEAFF
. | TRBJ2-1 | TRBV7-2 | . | TGTGCCAGCAGCTTAGTTCGCGACAATGAGCAGTTCTTC | CASSLVRDNEQFF
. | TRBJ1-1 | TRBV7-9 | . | TGTGCCAGCAGTATGGGACAATACACTGAAGCTTTCTTT | CASSMGQYTEAFF
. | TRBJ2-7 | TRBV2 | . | TGTGCCAGCACTAATACAGGGAATTCATACGAGCAGTACTTC | CASTNTGNSYEQYF
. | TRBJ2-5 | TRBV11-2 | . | TGTGCCAGCAGCCGCCCTCTGGGCCAGTGGCAAGAGACCCAGTACTTC | CASSRPLGQWQETQYF
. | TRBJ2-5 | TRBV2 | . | TGTGCCAGCAGGAGGGACACCACGGGACTTCGAGAGACCCAGTACTTC | CASRRDTTGLRETQYF
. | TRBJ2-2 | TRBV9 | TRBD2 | TGTGCCAGCAGCAGGGGGACTAGCGGGAGCACCGGGGAGCTGTTTTTT | CASSRGTSGSTGELFF
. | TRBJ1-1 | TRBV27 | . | TGTGCCAGCAGTTTATTTAGAAACACTGAAGCTTTCTTT | CASSLFRNTEAFF
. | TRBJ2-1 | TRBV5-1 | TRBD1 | TGCGCCAGCAGCCGAGGGGGCCAAACCTACAATGAGCAGTTCTTC | CASSRGGQTYNEQFF
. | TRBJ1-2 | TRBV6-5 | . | TGTGCCAGCAGTTCCGAGGGACGAAACTATGGCTACACCTTC | CASSSEGRNYGYTF
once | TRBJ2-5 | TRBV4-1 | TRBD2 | TGCGCCAGCAGCCAAGACTTACTAGCGGGAGTTATAGGGGAGACCCAGTACTTC | CASSQDLLAGVIGETQYF
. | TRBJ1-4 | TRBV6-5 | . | TGTGCCAGCAGCCTCAGGACAGACGAAAAACTGTTTTTT | CASSLRTDEKLFF
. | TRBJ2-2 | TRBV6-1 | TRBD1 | TGTGCCACTAGGACAGGCCGCACCGGGGAGCTGTTTTTT | CATRTGRTGELFF
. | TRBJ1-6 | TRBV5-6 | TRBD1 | TGTGCCAGCAGCTCCTCAGGACAGGGGTTGAGGTCACCCCTCCACTTT | CASSSSGQGLRSPLHF
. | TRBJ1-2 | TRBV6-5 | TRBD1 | TGTGCCAGCAGTCGGACAGGGGAGGCCTATGGCTACACCTTC | CASSRTGEAYGYTF
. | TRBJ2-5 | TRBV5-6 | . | TGTGCCAGCAGCTTGGCCGCGGGGAGGAAGACCCAGTACTTC | CASSLAAGRKTQYF
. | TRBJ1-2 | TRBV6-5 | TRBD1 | TGTGCCAGCAGCCCGACAGGGGACTATGGCTACACCTTC | CASSPTGDYGYTF
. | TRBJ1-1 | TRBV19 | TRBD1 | TGTGCCAGTATAAAGACAGGGGCCACTGAAGCTTTCTTT | CASIKTGATEAFF
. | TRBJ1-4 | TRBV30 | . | TGTGCCTGGAGTGTAGGGGGACATAGTAATGAAAAACTGTTTTTT | CAWSVGGHSNEKLFF
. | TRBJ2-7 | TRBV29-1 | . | TGCAGCGTTGTTTTCGAAGGCAACTCTCTCGAGCAGTACTTC | CSVVFEGNSLEQYF
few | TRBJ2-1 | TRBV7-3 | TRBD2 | TGTGCCAGCAGCTTAACCGAGCGGGACGGTGAGCAGTTCTTC | CASSLTERDGEQFF
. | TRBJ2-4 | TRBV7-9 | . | TGTGCCAGCAGCTTAGGCGGGGCCAGGGGAAACATTCAGTACTTC | CASSLGGARGNIQYF
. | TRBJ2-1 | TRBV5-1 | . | TGCGCCAGCAGCTTGGACGTAAGCTCCTACAATGAGCAGTTCTTC | CASSLDVSSYNEQFF
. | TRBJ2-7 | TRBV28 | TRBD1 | TGTGCCAGCAGATCACAGGGGGCTGGCGAGCAGTACTTC | CASRSQGAGEQYF
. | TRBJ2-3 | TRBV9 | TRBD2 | TGTGCCAGCAGCGGTAGGGCTAGCGGGAGCCCAGATACGCAGTATTTT | CASSGRASGSPDTQYF
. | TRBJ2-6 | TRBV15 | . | TGTGCCACCAGCAGAGCTGGGGACTCTGGGGCCAACGTCCTGACTTTC | CATSRAGDSGANVLTF
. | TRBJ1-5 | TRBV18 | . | TGTGCCAGCTCACCAGGGACCGTATCTAGCAATCAGCCCCAGCATTTT | CASSPGTVSSNQPQHF
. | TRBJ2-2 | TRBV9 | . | TGTGCCAGCAGCGTGAGGGGGTTAGACACCGGGGAGCTGTTTTTT | CASSVRGLDTGELFF
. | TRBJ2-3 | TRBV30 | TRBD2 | TGTGCCTGGAGTGAGTTTGGTAGCGGGAGTCGGGGTACGCAGTATTTT | CAWSEFGSGSRGTQYF
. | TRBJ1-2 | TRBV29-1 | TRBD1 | TGCAGCGTTGATTACAGGGGGGATGTTAACTATGGCTACACCTTC | CSVDYRGDVNYGYTF
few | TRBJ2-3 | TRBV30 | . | TGTGCCTGGACCCCGTTGAGCACAGATACGCAGTATTTT | CAWTPLSTDTQYF
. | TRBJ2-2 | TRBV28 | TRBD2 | TGTGCCAGCAGTCGAAATATAGGACTAGCGGGGGGGAAAGGCACCGGGGAGCTGTTTTTT | CASSRNIGLAGGKGTGELFF
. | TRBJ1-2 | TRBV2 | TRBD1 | TGTGCCAGCACCGTGGACAGGGATCAAGGCTACACCTTC | CASTVDRDQGYTF
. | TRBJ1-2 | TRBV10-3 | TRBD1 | TGTGCCACACACCCAGCACAGGGGGACGGCTATGGCTACACCTTC | CATHPAQGDGYGYTF
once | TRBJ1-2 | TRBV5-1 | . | TGCGCCAGCAGCTTGGAGGGGAACTATGGCTACACCTTC | CASSLEGNYGYTF
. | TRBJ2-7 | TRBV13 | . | TGTGCCAGCAGCCCCAGGGACACCCTTTCCTACGAGCAGTACTTC | CASSPRDTLSYEQYF
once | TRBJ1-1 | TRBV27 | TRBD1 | TGTGCCAGCAGTTTAGACAGGGGGGGCACTGAAGCTTTCTTT | CASSLDRGGTEAFF
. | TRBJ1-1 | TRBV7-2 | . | TGTGCCAGCAGCGAAAGAGGACGGATGAACACTGAAGCTTTCTTT | CASSERGRMNTEAFF
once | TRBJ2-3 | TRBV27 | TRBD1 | TGTGCCAGCAGACTTTACGGGACAGGGGTCACAGATACGCAGTATTTT | CASRLYGTGVTDTQYF
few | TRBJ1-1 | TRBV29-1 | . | TGCAGCGTAGGACAGCGGCTGAACACTGAAGCTTTCTTT | CSVGQRLNTEAFF